Below are 31 T cell receptor beta chains sequenced from a single sample in a study of siplizumab effects on memory and regulatory T cells. Sequencing used immunoSEQ multiplex PCR; TCRdb keeps in-frame clones, though not all of them. The sample has some 100,000 clones, roughly 95% seen once; the top ten hold roughly 0.033%. Sample: naive CD4+ T cells sorted from blood. The source of these receptors is a human donor in good health.

This chain uses TRBV6-1 with TRBJ2-1; 9 nucleotides line up with TRBD1. Germline V gene sequence: CDR1 MNHNS, CDR2 SASEGT. J was trimmed by 1 base and V by 6 bases; bases with no gene match: 4. The CDR3 spans 15 residues. CDR3 amino acids: CASRRQGGSYNEQFF. CDR3 nucleotide sequence: TGTGCCAGCAGAAGACAGGGGGGTTCCTACAATGAGCAGTTCTTC.

This clone was seen a single time. J is TRBJ1-1 and V is TRBV19, with 7 bases that match TRBD1. Germline CDR1 is LNHDA and CDR2 is SQIVND (reference sequence). The CDR3 length is 14 residues. Written as DNA, the CDR3 is TGTGCTTCCCGGGACAGAAGTCCCAACACTGAAGCTTTCTTT. Translating gives CASRDRSPNTEAFF.

This clone was counted once. The chain links TRBV10-3 to TRBJ1-5; 8 bases agree with TRBD1. V gave up 3 bases and J gave up 1 base; unmatched junction bases: 8. The germline V gene has CDR1 ENHRY and CDR2 SYGVKD. The CDR3 sequence is 17 residues long. This CDR3 is CAISDRTGKGSNQPQHF. CDR3 sequence (DNA): TGTGCCATCAGTGATAGGACAGGGAAGGGGAGCAATCAGCCCCAGCATTTT.

CDR3 bases: TGTGCCAGCAGCCGCGACGGCGGGGGTTACGAGCAGTACTTC. This encodes CASSRDGGGYEQYF. V and J are TRBV4-2 and TRBJ2-7, with 7 bases matching TRBD2. Per germline, CDR1 LGHNA and CDR2 YNFKEQ. The CDR3 is 14 residues long. The trim removed 4 bases at V and 4 bases at J, leaving 7 bases unmatched.

This clone was detected only once. V is TRBV6-5 and J is TRBJ1-1; D remains ambiguous. CDR1 and CDR2 from the germline V gene are MNHEY and SVGAGI. V was cut by 6 bases and J by 0 bases, with 11 bases left in between. This CDR3 is built from 14 residues. The CDR3, as DNA: TGTGCCAGCAGCGGACTGTCCATGAACACTGAAGCTTTCTTT. This sequence encodes CASSGLSMNTEAFF.

J is TRBJ2-7 and V is TRBV4-2; D is possibly TRBD1 or TRBD2 (5 bases each). V lost 3 bases to trimming and J lost 0 bases, with 12 bases between them. The CDR3 totals 15 residues. Germline assignment: CDR1 LGHNA and CDR2 YNFKEQ. As DNA, the CDR3 is TGTGCCAGCAGCCAGGGGGTAGGACCCTCCTACGAGCAGTACTTC. As protein: CASSQGVGPSYEQYF.

V gene TRBV7-3 combines with J gene TRBJ2-7; D uncertain. Germline CDR1 reads SGHTA; CDR2 reads FQGTGA. This CDR3 comprises 13 residues. The V end lost 2 bases, the J end lost 6 bases, and 11 bases lay between the germline ends. CDR3 region: CASSLGSHSEQYF. The CDR3 DNA sequence: TGTGCCAGCAGCTTAGGATCACACTCCGAGCAGTACTTC.

V gene TRBV19 combines with J gene TRBJ2-3; tentatively, D is TRBD2 (6 bases). Trimming took off 8 bases at V and 2 bases at J, with 17 bases between the two ends. Per the germline V gene, CDR1 is LNHDA and CDR2 is SQIVND (reference sequence). The CDR3 extends over 15 amino acids. The CDR3 coding sequence is TGTGCCAGTGCCCGCGGGGCAGGGCCCACAGATACGCAGTATTTT. Residues: CASARGAGPTDTQYF. Combining the CDR3 with reference TRBV19 and TRBJ2-3 gives the whole variable domain DGGITQSPKYLFRKEGQNVTLSCEQNLNHDAMYWYRQDPGQGLRLIYYSQIVNDFQKGDIAEGYSVSREKKESFPLTVTSAQKNPTAFYLCASARGAGPTDTQYFGPGTRLTVL.

J is TRBJ2-3 and V is TRBV6-4; D unclear. Trimming removed 6 bases from V and 2 bases from J, with 12 bases in between. Germline assignment: CDR1 MRHNA and CDR2 SNTAGT. The CDR3 length is 14 residues. The CDR3 nucleotides are TGTGCCAGCAGGACCCAGGCTGACACAGATACGCAGTATTTT. This codes for CASRTQADTDTQYF.

The chain joins TRBV9 to TRBJ1-5; D not resolved. Germline CDR1 is SGDLS and CDR2 is YYNGEE. V was cut by 4 bases and J by 7 bases, with 15 bases left in between. The CDR3 loop spans 14 amino acids. The CDR3 loop is CASSFHSVGQPQHF. CDR3 in DNA: TGTGCCAGCAGCTTCCACAGTGTCGGCCAGCCCCAGCATTTT.

V usage is TRBV12-5 and J usage is TRBJ2-5; D not resolved. The germline V gene has CDR1 LGHNT and CDR2 FRNRAP. V gave up 3 bases and J gave up 5 bases, with 10 bases separating them. CDR3 length: 13 amino acids. CDR3 DNA sequence: TGTGCTAGTGGTTTTTGGTTCTCGGAGACCCAGTACTTC. Its translation: CASGFWFSETQYF.

V and J are TRBV27 and TRBJ2-7; D is uncertain. V shed 5 bases and J shed 2 bases, with 10 bases lying between them. The germline V gene has CDR1 MNHEY and CDR2 SMNVEV (reference sequence). The CDR3 is made up of 13 amino acids. CDR3 loop: CASSPSMTYEQYF. In DNA form, the CDR3 reads TGTGCCAGCAGTCCTTCTATGACCTACGAGCAGTACTTC.

This clone has only one observation. This chain links TRBV5-1 with TRBJ2-3; D not certain. Germline CDR1 and CDR2: SGHRS and YFSETQ. V was pared by 1 base and J by 0 bases, with 6 bases between. This CDR3 is built from 14 residues. CDR3 coding DNA: TGCGCCAGCAGCTTGACCGAGAGCACAGATACGCAGTATTTT. As protein: CASSLTESTDTQYF.

The chain joins TRBV4-1 to TRBJ2-5; 9 bases are shared with TRBD1. TRBJ2-7 explains the end of the DNA better; the J call may be wrong. The CDR3 is made up of 15 amino acids. Germline V gives CDR1 MGHRA, CDR2 YSYEKL. The CDR3 loop is CASSRNRQGDYEQYF. The CDR3 DNA reads TGCGCCAGCAGCCGGAACCGACAGGGGGACTACGAGCAGTACTTC.

The V and J genes are TRBV6-5 and TRBJ1-5; D not resolved. V was clipped by 7 bases and J by 4 bases, with 8 bases between them. Germline CDR1 is MNHEY and CDR2 is SVGAGI. CDR3 length equals 12 residues. In DNA form, the CDR3 reads TGTGCCAGCAATGCGGGTAATCAGCCCCAGCATTTT. Translating gives CASNAGNQPQHF.

This chain links TRBV5-6 with TRBJ2-7; D not resolved. The CDR3 runs 15 residues. Deletions cut 7 bases from V and 2 bases from J, with 19 bases between. Germline CDR1 reads SGHDT; CDR2 reads YYEEEE. CDR3 in DNA: TGTGCCAGCCAGGAAAGCTGGGATATTACCTACGAGCAGTACTTC. Encoded protein: CASQESWDITYEQYF.

CDR3 DNA sequence: TGTGCCAGCAGCGTAGGGACGACGACTAGCACAGATACGCAGTATTTT. This translates into CASSVGTTTSTDTQYF. The chain joins TRBV9 to TRBJ2-3; no definite D call. Trimming took off 0 bases at V and 0 bases at J, with 11 bases between the two ends. Germline CDR1 and CDR2: SGDLS and YYNGEE. The CDR3 covers 16 residues.

J is TRBJ2-1 and V is TRBV11-3; D unclear. CDR1 is SGHNT and CDR2 is YENEEA in the germline V gene. CDR3 length: 15 amino acids. Trimming pared 4 bases from V and 0 bases from J, leaving 10 bases between. The CDR3 coding sequence is TGTGCCAGCAGCTCCGACACGAGCTCCTACAATGAGCAGTTCTTC. Translating it yields CASSSDTSSYNEQFF.

V and J are TRBV27 and TRBJ2-5; TRBD2 might be the D (6 bases). This CDR3 has 15 residues. The germline gives CDR1 MNHEY, CDR2 SMNVEV (reference sequence). Trimming cost V 4 bases and J 2 bases, with 14 bases left between them. Here the CDR3 reads CASSWTGAGQETQYF. CDR3 DNA: TGTGCCAGCAGTTGGACGGGAGCCGGGCAAGAGACCCAGTACTTC.

This chain links TRBV5-8 with TRBJ1-2, with D uncertain. CDR1 is SGHTS, CDR2 YDEGEE, per germline. V gave up 4 bases and J gave up 0 bases, with 10 bases separating them. The CDR3 contains 14 residues. For the CDR3, the DNA is TGTGCCAGCAGCCCCGGGGTGGCTAACTATGGCTACACCTTC. This gives the protein CASSPGVANYGYTF.

This chain connects TRBV5-4 to TRBJ2-1; possible D gene TRBD1, 5 bases. Per the germline V gene, CDR1 is SGHNT and CDR2 is YYREEE (reference sequence). This CDR3 is built from 12 residues. V lost 5 bases to trimming and J lost 5 bases, with 8 bases between them. CDR3 sequence (DNA): TGTGCCAGCAGTTTACAGGACAATGAGCAGTTCTTC. Residues: CASSLQDNEQFF.

Here the CDR3 DNA reads TGTGCCAGCAGCCAGGGCACAAACACTGAAGCTTTCTTT. It encodes CASSQGTNTEAFF. J is TRBJ1-1 and V is TRBV7-3; D might be TRBD1 (5 bases). Germline CDR1 and CDR2: SGHTA and FQGTGA. The germline V and J ends were trimmed by 5 bases and 2 bases, with 9 bases remaining between them. The CDR3 length is 13 residues.

This sequence joins TRBV10-3 and TRBJ2-7; no clear D. The germline CDR1 and CDR2 sequences are ENHRY and SYGVKD. V was trimmed by 3 bases and J by 3 bases, leaving 9 bases between them. The CDR3 sequence is 13 residues long. CDR3 DNA sequence: TGTGCCATCAGTGAAGACGGCTTCTACGAGCAGTACTTC. Translating gives CAISEDGFYEQYF.

The chain combines TRBV28 with TRBJ1-6; possible D gene TRBD1, 6 bases. The CDR3 consists of 14 residues. Deletions cut 7 bases from V and 9 bases from J, with 16 bases between. CDR1 is MDHEN and CDR2 is SYDVKM in the germline V gene. CDR3 residues: CASNRRGGSSPLHF. CDR3 DNA: TGTGCCAGCAATCGCAGGGGTGGGAGTTCACCCCTCCACTTT.

V is TRBV7-9 and J is TRBJ2-5; 8 nucleotides agree with TRBD1. The germline gives CDR1 SEHNR, CDR2 FQNEAQ (reference sequence). Unmatched junction bases numbered 10, after V lost 5 bases and J lost 5 bases. This CDR3 is built from 15 residues. CDR3 coding DNA: TGTGCCAGCAGCCTAAGGACAGGGTCGGTGGAGACCCAGTACTTC. Translated, it gives CASSLRTGSVETQYF.

J is TRBJ1-2 and V is TRBV28; D gene ambiguous. Germline V gene lookup returns CDR1 MDHEN and CDR2 SYDVKM. The length of the CDR3 is 14 residues. The germline V and J ends were trimmed by 3 bases and 8 bases, with 16 bases remaining between them. The CDR3 sequence is CASSLLEPSWGYTF. In DNA form, the CDR3 reads TGTGCCAGCAGTTTGCTAGAACCCTCCTGGGGCTACACCTTC.

The chain joins TRBV7-2 to TRBJ1-2, with D uncertain. The CDR3 contains 15 residues. Trimming removed 0 bases from V and 3 bases from J, with 11 bases in between. Germline assignment: CDR1 SGHTA and CDR2 FQGNSA. The CDR3 loop reads CASSLAVGLDYGYTF. The CDR3 DNA reads as TGTGCCAGCAGCTTAGCTGTAGGGTTGGACTATGGCTACACCTTC.

The chain joins TRBV5-6 to TRBJ2-5; TRBD2 matches at 8 bases. Germline V gene data show CDR1 as SGHDT and CDR2 as YYEEEE. CDR3 length equals 18 residues. Trimming removed 2 bases from V and 0 bases from J; junction bases left unmatched: 12. This chain's CDR3 is CASSFPGRGARYQETQYF. The CDR3 DNA follows: TGTGCCAGCAGCTTCCCGGGGCGGGGGGCTAGGTACCAAGAGACCCAGTACTTC.

V and J are TRBV18 and TRBJ2-5; TRBD2 aligns across 7 bases. The closer fit of TRBJ2-7 to the DNA end suggests the J call may be wrong. This CDR3 has 13 residues. Looked up from germline, CDR1 is KGHSH and CDR2 is LQKENI. CDR3 nucleotide sequence: TGTGCCAGCTCACCAAATGCGGGGGACGAGCAGTACTTC. Protein sequence: CASSPNAGDEQYF.

The gene calls are TRBV28 and TRBJ1-1; perhaps TRBD1 as D (6 bases). V lost 3 bases, J lost 4 bases, and 21 bases lay in between. The CDR3 is made up of 17 amino acids. Germline V gives CDR1 MDHEN, CDR2 SYDVKM. CDR3 DNA: TGTGCCAGCAGTTTCCCCACAGGGATGGTAAGTCGCACTGAAGCTTTCTTT. The encoded protein is CASSFPTGMVSRTEAFF. The complete variable domain, with remaining parts taken from reference TRBV28 and TRBJ1-1, reads DVKVTQSSRYLVKRTGEKVFLECVQDMDHENMFWYRQDPGLGLRLIYFSYDVKMKEKGDIPEGYSVSREKKERFSLILESASTNQTSMYLCASSFPTGMVSRTEAFFGQGTRLTVV.

This rearrangement joins TRBV27 to TRBJ1-6, with no clear D. CDR1 and CDR2 (germline): MNHEY, SMNVEV (reference sequence). CDR3 length: 11 residues. V lost 4 bases, J lost 7 bases, and 2 bases lay in between. The CDR3 region is CASSSNSPLHF. The CDR3 nucleotides read TGTGCCAGCAGTTCCAATTCACCCCTCCACTTT.